A single sample is the source of the 28 T cell receptor beta chains below, sequenced in a study of T-cell memory formation after mild COVID-19. Using its own MiXCR run on the 5' RACE reads, TCRdb lists one record per CDR3 protein. The profile shows some 100,000 distinct CDR3 sequences, approximately 12% of them singletons. The specimen sequenced was PBMCs or a T cell subset sorted from them (not recorded which). These TCRs come from a man aged 18-30 years who had mild COVID-19 (a few samples of this study predate the infection). Cell type and time point are not known.

The V gene is TRBV11-2, the J gene TRBJ2-3, with 11 bases fitting TRBD2. Germline trimming cut 5 bases from V and 2 bases from J; bases unmatched to any gene: 3. This CDR3 has 15 amino acids. Germline CDR1 and CDR2: SGHAT and FQNNGV. In DNA form, the CDR3 reads TGTGCCAGCAGCCAGACTAGCGGGGTCACAGATACGCAGTATTTT. This codes for CASSQTSGVTDTQYF.

The chain is built from TRBV29-1 and TRBJ1-6; D is ambiguous. The V end was cut by 6 bases, the J end by 9 bases, with 9 bases between. The germline V gene has CDR1 SQVTM and CDR2 ANQGSEA. There are 11 residues in the CDR3. In DNA form, the CDR3 reads TGCAGCGTACGACGCATTTCACCCCTCCACTTT. It encodes CSVRRISPLHF.

This clonotype was counted only a few times. The chain joins TRBV18 to TRBJ2-7; TRBD1 might be the D (6 bases). Germline CDR1 KGHSH, CDR2 LQKENI. The V end lost 2 bases, the J end lost 3 bases, and 8 bases lay between the germline ends. This CDR3 contains 13 residues. CDR3 residues: CASSPSDSYEQYV. CDR3 nucleotide sequence: TGTGCCAGCTCACCATCGGACAGCTACGAGCAGTACGTC.

This clonotype was detected only a few times. The chain combines TRBV12-3 or TRBV12-4 with TRBJ2-1; D not certain. The length of the CDR3 is 10 residues. Trimming stripped 8 bases from V and 6 bases from J, with 5 bases between. The CDR3 coding sequence is TGTGCCAGCGAAATCAATGAGCAGTTCTTC. Amino acid sequence: CASEINEQFF.

This clonotype came up a few times. The CDR3 DNA is TGTGCCAGCAGCTTAGCCCCGGACACCAGAAACTATGGCTACACCTTC. Protein sequence: CASSLAPDTRNYGYTF. V gene TRBV7-9 combines with J gene TRBJ1-2; D might be TRBD1 (5 bases). The germline V gene has CDR1 SEHNR and CDR2 FQNEAQ (reference sequence). The length of the CDR3 is 16 residues. Trimming removed 0 bases from V and 2 bases from J, with 13 bases in between.

The chain recombines TRBV19 with TRBJ2-2; 10 nucleotides line up with TRBD2. The CDR3 length is 15 residues. V shed 8 bases, J shed 7 bases, and the junction held 10 bases outside the gene matches. The germline V gene encodes CDR1 LNHDA and CDR2 SQIVND (reference sequence). The CDR3 coding sequence is TGTGCCAGTTGCCCAAGCGGGGGGGCCGTCGGGGAGCTGTTTTTT. This codes for CASCPSGGAVGELFF. Full variable domain (missing parts from reference TRBV19 and TRBJ2-2): DGGITQSPKYLFRKEGQNVTLSCEQNLNHDAMYWYRQDPGQGLRLIYYSQIVNDFQKGDIAEGYSVSREKKESFPLTVTSAQKNPTAFYLCASCPSGGAVGELFFGEGSRLTVL.

The V gene is TRBV3-1, the J gene TRBJ2-2; maybe TRBD2 (5 bases). Germline CDR1 reads LGHDT; CDR2 reads YNNKEL (reference sequence). With 4 bases removed from V and 1 base from J, the gap between germline ends came to 16 bases. The CDR3 sequence is 17 residues long. The DNA for the CDR3 is TGTGCCAGCAGCCCACTCTTCGGGATGGGGAACACCGGGGAGCTGTTTTTT. This sequence encodes CASSPLFGMGNTGELFF.

This clonotype was picked up a small number of times. The chain links TRBV4-3 to TRBJ2-5; weak D call: TRBD1 (6 bases). Trimming left V 1 base short and J 4 bases short, with 10 bases between. Germline values: CDR1 LGHNA, CDR2 YSLEER. The CDR3 is 14 residues long. The CDR3 DNA sequence: TGCGCCAGCAGCCAAGTAGGGGGAGCAGAGACCCAGTACTTC. The encoded protein is CASSQVGGAETQYF.

In this sample, this clonotype turned up a few times. The chain couples TRBV27 to TRBJ2-7, with 10 bases aligning to TRBD1. Germline trimming cut 7 bases from V and 3 bases from J; bases unmatched to any gene: 6. The germline V gene has CDR1 MNHEY and CDR2 SMNVEV (reference sequence). This CDR3 has 14 residues. CDR3 nucleotide sequence: TGTGCCAGCAAATTCCGGGACAGGGGCTACGAGCAGTACTTC. Protein sequence: CASKFRDRGYEQYF.

This clonotype was observed many times. The chain combines TRBV4-3 with TRBJ2-1; 7 nucleotides agree with TRBD1. Germline loops: CDR1 LGHNA, CDR2 YSLEER. The ends lost 4 bases at V and 6 bases at J; junction bases unmatched: 9. This CDR3 is 15 amino acids long. In DNA, the CDR3 is TGCGCCAGCAGCCGGAGTCTCCGGGACAGCAATGAGCAGTTCTTC. Its translation: CASSRSLRDSNEQFF.

This clonotype has just a few counts. This chain uses TRBV7-8 with TRBJ2-4; D is possibly TRBD1 (6 bases). V lost 0 bases and J 1 base, leaving 10 bases between the germline ends. CDR1 and CDR2 from the germline V gene are SGHVS and FQNEAQ. The CDR3 spans 16 residues. In DNA form, the CDR3 reads TGTGCCAGCAGCTTAGCGGGGGCTTTGGCCAAAAACATTCAGTACTTC. It translates to CASSLAGALAKNIQYF.

The chain recombines TRBV6-5 with TRBJ2-1; D call uncertain. Trimming cost V 4 bases and J 3 bases, with 13 bases left between them. The CDR3 has 15 amino acids. CDR1 and CDR2 (germline): MNHEY, SVGAGI. The CDR3 DNA reads as TGTGCCAGCAGTTCGCACAGTGGGGTCTACAATGAGCAGTTCTTC. As protein: CASSSHSGVYNEQFF.

The chain combines TRBV4-1 with TRBJ2-5; D could derive from TRBD1 or TRBD2 (5 bases each). V lost 1 base to trimming and J lost 7 bases, with 16 bases between them. The germline V gene has CDR1 MGHRA and CDR2 YSYEKL. CDR3 length: 15 amino acids. CDR3 loop: CASSQGGTVKGTQYF. The CDR3 nucleotides read TGCGCCAGCAGCCAAGGGGGGACGGTCAAAGGGACCCAGTACTTC.

This clonotype was counted between two and nine times. The chain uses TRBV4-1 and TRBJ2-7; 10 bases align to TRBD1. The germline CDR1 and CDR2 sequences are MGHRA and YSYEKL. The length of the CDR3 is 15 residues. The J segment lost 3 bases and the V segment lost 3 bases, leaving 5 bases of the junction unmatched. CDR3 protein: CASSQRTGGRYEQYF. DNA of the CDR3: TGCGCCAGCAGCCAGCGGACAGGGGGACGCTACGAGCAGTACTTC.

This clonotype was seen only a few times. The chain links TRBV7-8 to TRBJ2-7; D gene ambiguous. Trimming left V 4 bases short and J 6 bases short, with 13 bases between. CDR1 is SGHVS and CDR2 is FQNEAQ in the germline V gene. This CDR3 has 13 residues. The CDR3 DNA sequence: TGTGCCAGCAGCTCGACTTCAGAGGTCGAGCAGTACTTC. Translating it yields CASSSTSEVEQYF. The full variable domain, with the rest looked up from reference TRBV7-8 and TRBJ2-7, is GAGVSQSPRYKVAKRGQDVALRCDPISGHVSLFWYQQALGQGPEFLTYFQNEAQLDKSGLPSDRFFAERPEGSVSTLKIQRTQQEDSAVYLCASSSTSEVEQYFGPGTRLTVT.

In this sample, this clonotype turned up many times. The chain couples TRBV7-9 to TRBJ1-2; D is unclear. Trimming removed 0 bases at V and 2 bases at J, with 4 bases between. The length of the CDR3 is 13 residues. Germline V gene lookup returns CDR1 SEHNR and CDR2 FQNEAQ (reference sequence). The CDR3 protein is CASSLAGNYGYTF. CDR3 DNA: TGTGCCAGCAGCTTAGCGGGGAACTATGGCTACACCTTC.

This clonotype was observed a handful of times. The chain is built from TRBV5-1 and TRBJ2-7; 8 bases match TRBD1. Germline-derived CDR1 and CDR2 are SGHRS and YFSETQ. This CDR3 spans 15 amino acids. V was clipped by 2 bases and J by 0 bases; unmatched bases: 4. CDR3 loop: CASSFGQGSSYEQYF. The CDR3 region has the DNA TGCGCCAGCAGCTTTGGACAGGGTTCCTCCTACGAGCAGTACTTC.

The CDR3 DNA follows: TGTGCCAGCAGTTACTCCCCGGGACAGGACATGAACACTGAAGCTTTCTTT. Amino acid sequence: CASSYSPGQDMNTEAFF. This chain connects TRBV6-6 to TRBJ1-1; 8 nucleotides agree with TRBD1. J gave up 0 bases and V 0 bases, and 6 bases lay outside the gene matches. The CDR3 loop spans 17 amino acids. Germline CDR1 and CDR2: MNHNY and SVGAGI (reference sequence).

This clonotype was seen repeatedly, ten times or more. The gene calls are TRBV4-2 and TRBJ2-3; D may be TRBD2 (5 bases). Trimming removed 4 bases at V and 6 bases at J, with 14 bases between. The CDR3 contains 14 residues. CDR1 and CDR2 (germline): LGHNA, YNFKEQ. The CDR3 sequence is CASSPRPGFDTQYF. The CDR3 DNA reads TGTGCCAGCAGCCCCCGGCCGGGGTTCGATACGCAGTATTTT.

Only a few counts were recorded for this clonotype. The chain combines TRBV6-9 with TRBJ2-7; D call uncertain. The CDR3 contains 11 residues. V gave up 8 bases and J gave up 3 bases, with 8 bases separating them. The V gene's germline CDR1 is MNHGY and CDR2 SVAAGI. CDR3 coding DNA: TGTGCCAGCGATGAAATCTACGAGCAGTACGTC. It translates to CASDEIYEQYV.

This clonotype showed up many times. The rearrangement uses TRBV5-1 and TRBJ1-1, with D unclear. The germline V gene has CDR1 SGHRS and CDR2 YFSETQ. This CDR3 comprises 14 residues. The germline V and J ends were trimmed by 0 bases and 3 bases, with 9 bases remaining between them. The CDR3 sequence: CASSLAGIHTEAFF. The CDR3 bases are TGCGCCAGCAGCTTGGCCGGGATTCACACTGAAGCTTTCTTT.

The chain recombines TRBV28 with TRBJ2-7, with TRBD1 identical over 7 bases. The germline CDR1 and CDR2 sequences are MDHEN and SYDVKM. V lost 6 bases to trimming and J lost 7 bases; unmatched junction nucleotides: 6. The CDR3 totals 12 residues. The CDR3 protein is CASRNRGWEQYV. CDR3 nucleotide sequence: TGTGCCAGCAGGAACAGGGGCTGGGAGCAGTACGTC.

The V gene is TRBV6-2 or TRBV6-3, the J gene TRBJ1-1, with 7 bases aligning to TRBD1. The V gene end was trimmed by 7 bases and the J gene end by 2 bases; junction bases not matched to a gene: 10. The CDR3 extends over 15 amino acids. Germline V CDR1 and CDR2: MNHEY, SVGEGT. This chain's CDR3 is CASTQEGGKNTEAFF. The CDR3 bases are TGTGCCAGCACCCAGGAAGGGGGCAAAAACACTGAAGCTTTCTTT.

CDR3 loop: CASSRYRGGQETQYF. The CDR3 DNA is TGTGCCAGCAGTCGGTACCGGGGGGGACAAGAGACCCAGTACTTC. The V call is TRBV28, the J call TRBJ2-5; the match to TRBD2 covers 8 bases. The CDR3 is 15 amino acids. The trim removed 5 bases at V and 2 bases at J, leaving 7 bases unmatched. Germline V gives CDR1 MDHEN, CDR2 SYDVKM.

This clonotype was seen many times. The rearrangement joins TRBV4-1 to TRBJ2-7; 10 bases are shared with TRBD1. The J segment lost 5 bases and the V segment lost 5 bases, leaving 6 bases of the junction unmatched. The CDR3 length is 14 residues. From germline, CDR1 is MGHRA and CDR2 YSYEKL. In nucleotides, the CDR3 is TGCGCCAGCAGCGCCGGGACAGGGGTTGACGAGCAGTACTTC. Encoded protein: CASSAGTGVDEQYF.

The chain joins TRBV28 to TRBJ2-5; no clear D. The V gene's germline CDR1 is MDHEN and CDR2 SYDVKM. V shed 2 bases and J shed 4 bases, with 8 bases lying between them. CDR3 size: 13 residues. This chain's CDR3 is CASSLGLGETQYF. The CDR3 DNA sequence: TGTGCCAGCAGTTTAGGGCTTGGAGAGACCCAGTACTTC.

This chain links TRBV4-1 with TRBJ1-1, with 7 bases identical to TRBD1. The trim removed 0 bases at V and 6 bases at J, leaving 1 base unmatched. Germline CDR1 MGHRA, CDR2 YSYEKL. The CDR3 has 13 amino acids. The CDR3 DNA sequence: TGCGCCAGCAGCCAAGACAGGGGGGCTGAAGCTTTCTTT. Its translation is CASSQDRGAEAFF.

This clonotype turned up a few times. The rearrangement uses TRBV28 and TRBJ1-6; tentatively, D is TRBD1 (6 bases). The CDR3 consists of 16 residues. Germline CDR1 is MDHEN and CDR2 is SYDVKM. Deletions cut 5 bases from V and 4 bases from J, with 15 bases between. The CDR3 DNA sequence: TGTGCCAGCAGTCCAGGGGCAAAGGAGTATAATTCACCCCTCCACTTT. Protein: CASSPGAKEYNSPLHF.